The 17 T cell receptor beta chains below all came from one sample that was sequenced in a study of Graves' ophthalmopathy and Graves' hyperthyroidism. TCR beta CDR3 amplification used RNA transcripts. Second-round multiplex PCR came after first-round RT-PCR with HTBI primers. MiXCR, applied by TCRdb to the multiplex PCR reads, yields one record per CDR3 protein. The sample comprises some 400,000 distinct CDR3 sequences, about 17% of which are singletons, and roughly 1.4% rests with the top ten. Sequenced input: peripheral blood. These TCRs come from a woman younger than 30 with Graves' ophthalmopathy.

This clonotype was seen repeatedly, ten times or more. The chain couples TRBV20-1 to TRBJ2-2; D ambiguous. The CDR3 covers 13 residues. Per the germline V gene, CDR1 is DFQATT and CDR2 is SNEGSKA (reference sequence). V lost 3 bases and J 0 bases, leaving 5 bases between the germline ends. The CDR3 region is CSASTANTGELFF. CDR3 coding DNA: TGCAGTGCTAGTACGGCGAACACCGGGGAGCTGTTTTTT.

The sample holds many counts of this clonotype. The DNA for the CDR3 is TGTGCCAGCAGTTCACCTTTGAGGGGGACCGCTGAAGCTTTCTTT. Its translation: CASSSPLRGTAEAFF. V is TRBV12-3 or TRBV12-4 and J is TRBJ1-1; TRBD1 might be the D (6 bases). V was shortened by 4 bases and J by 6 bases, with 18 bases between the two germline ends. CDR3 size: 15 residues.

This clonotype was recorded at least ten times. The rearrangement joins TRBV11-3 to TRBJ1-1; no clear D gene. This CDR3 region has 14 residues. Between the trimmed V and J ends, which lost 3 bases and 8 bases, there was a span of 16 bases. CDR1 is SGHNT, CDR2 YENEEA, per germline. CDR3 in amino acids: CASSFFRGLGEAFF. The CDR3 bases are TGTGCCAGCAGCTTTTTTCGGGGTTTGGGCGAAGCTTTCTTT.

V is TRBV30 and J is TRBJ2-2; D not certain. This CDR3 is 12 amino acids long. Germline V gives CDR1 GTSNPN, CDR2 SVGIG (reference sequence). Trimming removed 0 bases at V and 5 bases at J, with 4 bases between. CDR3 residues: CAWSVRTGELFF. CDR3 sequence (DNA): TGTGCCTGGAGTGTGAGAACCGGGGAGCTGTTTTTT.

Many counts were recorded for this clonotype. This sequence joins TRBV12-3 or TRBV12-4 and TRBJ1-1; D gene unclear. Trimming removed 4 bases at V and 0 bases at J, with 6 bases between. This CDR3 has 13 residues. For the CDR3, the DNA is TGTGCCAGCAGTTCTCACATGAACACTGAAGCTTTCTTT. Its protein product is CASSSHMNTEAFF.

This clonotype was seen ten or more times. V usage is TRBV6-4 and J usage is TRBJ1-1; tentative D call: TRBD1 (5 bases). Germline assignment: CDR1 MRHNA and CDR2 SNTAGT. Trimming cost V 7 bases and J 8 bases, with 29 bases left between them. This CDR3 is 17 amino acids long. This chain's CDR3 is CASTPLGLRTSLGEAFF. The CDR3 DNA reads TGTGCCAGCACTCCCCTGGGCCTTAGGACATCCCTAGGAGAAGCTTTCTTT.

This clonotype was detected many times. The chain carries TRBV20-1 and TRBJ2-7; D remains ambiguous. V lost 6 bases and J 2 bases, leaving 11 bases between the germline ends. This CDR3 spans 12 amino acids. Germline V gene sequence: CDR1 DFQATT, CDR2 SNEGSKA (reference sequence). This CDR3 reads CSAIPSTYEQYF. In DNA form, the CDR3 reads TGCAGTGCCATCCCCAGCACCTACGAGCAGTACTTC.

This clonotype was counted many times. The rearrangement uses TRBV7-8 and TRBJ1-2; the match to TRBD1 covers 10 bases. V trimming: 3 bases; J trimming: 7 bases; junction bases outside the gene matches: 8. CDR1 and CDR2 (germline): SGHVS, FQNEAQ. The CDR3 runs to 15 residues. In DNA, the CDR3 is TGTGCCAGCAGCTTCGAAGACAGGGGGCTGCGTGGCTACACCTTC. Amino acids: CASSFEDRGLRGYTF.

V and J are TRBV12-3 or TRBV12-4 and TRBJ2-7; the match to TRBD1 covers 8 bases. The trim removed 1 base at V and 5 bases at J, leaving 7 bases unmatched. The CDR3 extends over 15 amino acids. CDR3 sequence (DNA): TGTGCCAGCAGTTTAGTTCAGGGGGCTCGTGACGAGCAGTACTTC. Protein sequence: CASSLVQGARDEQYF.

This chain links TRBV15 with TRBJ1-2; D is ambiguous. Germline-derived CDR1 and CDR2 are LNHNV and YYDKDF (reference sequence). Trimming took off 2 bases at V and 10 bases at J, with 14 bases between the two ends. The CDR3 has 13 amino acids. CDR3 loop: CATSRLLEDLYTF. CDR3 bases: TGTGCCACCAGCAGACTCCTCGAGGACCTCTACACCTTC. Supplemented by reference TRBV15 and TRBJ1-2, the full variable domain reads DAMVIQNPRYQVTQFGKPVTLSCSQTLNHNVMYWYQQKSSQAPKLLFHYYDKDFNNEADTPDNFQSRRPNTSFCFLDIRSPGLGDTAMYLCATSRLLEDLYTFGSGTRLTVV.

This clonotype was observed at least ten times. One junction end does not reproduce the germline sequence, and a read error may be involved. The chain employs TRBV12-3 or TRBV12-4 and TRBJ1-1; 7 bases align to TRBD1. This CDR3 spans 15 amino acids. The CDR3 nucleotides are TGTGCCAGCAGCTTAGCGAGGGGGCGCGGCACTGAAGCTTTCTTT. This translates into CASSLARGRGTEAFF.

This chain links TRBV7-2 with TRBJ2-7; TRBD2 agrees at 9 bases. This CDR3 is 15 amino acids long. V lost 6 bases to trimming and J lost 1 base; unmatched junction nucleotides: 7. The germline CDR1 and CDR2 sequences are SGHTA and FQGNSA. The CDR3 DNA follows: TGTGCCAGCAGTTTCCTGACTAGCGGTTCCTACGAGCAGTACTTC. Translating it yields CASSFLTSGSYEQYF.

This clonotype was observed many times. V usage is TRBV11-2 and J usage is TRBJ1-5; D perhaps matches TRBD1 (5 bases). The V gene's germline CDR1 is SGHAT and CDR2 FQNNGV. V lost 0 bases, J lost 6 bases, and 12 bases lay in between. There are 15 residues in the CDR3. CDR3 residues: CASSLETVRGQPQHF. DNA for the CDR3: TGTGCCAGCAGCTTAGAAACAGTAAGGGGTCAGCCCCAGCATTTT.

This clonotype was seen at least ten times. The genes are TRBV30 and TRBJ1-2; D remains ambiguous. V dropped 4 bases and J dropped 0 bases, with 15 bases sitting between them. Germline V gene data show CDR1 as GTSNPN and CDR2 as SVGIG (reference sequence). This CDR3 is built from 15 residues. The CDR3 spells CAWNQAIGANYGYTF. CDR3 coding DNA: TGTGCCTGGAACCAAGCGATAGGAGCTAACTATGGCTACACCTTC. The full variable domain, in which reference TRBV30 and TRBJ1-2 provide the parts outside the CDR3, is SQTIHQWPATLVQPVGSPLSLECTVEGTSNPNLYWYRQAAGRGLQLLFYSVGIGQISSEVPQNLSASRPQDRQFILSSKKLLLSDSGFYLCAWNQAIGANYGYTFGSGTRLTVV.

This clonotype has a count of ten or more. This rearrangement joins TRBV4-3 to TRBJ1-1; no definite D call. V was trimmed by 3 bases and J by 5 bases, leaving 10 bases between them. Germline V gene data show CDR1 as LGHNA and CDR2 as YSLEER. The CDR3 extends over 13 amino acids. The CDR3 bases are TGCGCCAGCAGCCACCCTGGATGGACTGAAGCTTTCTTT. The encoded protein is CASSHPGWTEAFF.

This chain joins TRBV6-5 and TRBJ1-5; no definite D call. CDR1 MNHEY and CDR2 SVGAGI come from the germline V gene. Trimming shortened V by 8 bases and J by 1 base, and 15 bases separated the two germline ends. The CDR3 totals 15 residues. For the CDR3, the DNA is TGTGCCAGCGTTAACCTGCCCGGGAGCAATCAGCCCCAGCATTTT. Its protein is CASVNLPGSNQPQHF.

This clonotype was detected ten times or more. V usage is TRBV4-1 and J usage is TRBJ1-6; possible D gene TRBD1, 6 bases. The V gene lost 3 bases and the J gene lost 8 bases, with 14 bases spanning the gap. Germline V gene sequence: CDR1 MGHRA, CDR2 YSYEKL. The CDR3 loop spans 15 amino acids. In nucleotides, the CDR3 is TGCGCCAGCAGCCATAGAGGGGGGGTTGATTCACCCCTCCACTTT. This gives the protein CASSHRGGVDSPLHF.